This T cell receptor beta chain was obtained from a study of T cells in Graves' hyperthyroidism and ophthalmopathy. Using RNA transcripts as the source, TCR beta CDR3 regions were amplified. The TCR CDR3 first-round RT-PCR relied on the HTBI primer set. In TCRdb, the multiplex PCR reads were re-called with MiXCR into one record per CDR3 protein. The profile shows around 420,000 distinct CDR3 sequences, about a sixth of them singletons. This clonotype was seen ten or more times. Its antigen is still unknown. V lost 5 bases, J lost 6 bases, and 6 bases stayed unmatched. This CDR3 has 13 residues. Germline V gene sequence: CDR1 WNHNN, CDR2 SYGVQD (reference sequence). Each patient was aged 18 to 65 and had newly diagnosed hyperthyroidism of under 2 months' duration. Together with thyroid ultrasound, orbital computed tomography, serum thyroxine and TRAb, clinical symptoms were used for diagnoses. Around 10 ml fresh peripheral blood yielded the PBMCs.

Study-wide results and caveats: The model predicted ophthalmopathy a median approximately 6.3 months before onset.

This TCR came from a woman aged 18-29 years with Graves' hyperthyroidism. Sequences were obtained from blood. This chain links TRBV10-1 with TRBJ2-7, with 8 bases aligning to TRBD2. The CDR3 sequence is CASSPGLASEQYF. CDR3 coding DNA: TGCGCCAGCAGTCCAGGACTAGCATCCGAGCAGTACTTC.